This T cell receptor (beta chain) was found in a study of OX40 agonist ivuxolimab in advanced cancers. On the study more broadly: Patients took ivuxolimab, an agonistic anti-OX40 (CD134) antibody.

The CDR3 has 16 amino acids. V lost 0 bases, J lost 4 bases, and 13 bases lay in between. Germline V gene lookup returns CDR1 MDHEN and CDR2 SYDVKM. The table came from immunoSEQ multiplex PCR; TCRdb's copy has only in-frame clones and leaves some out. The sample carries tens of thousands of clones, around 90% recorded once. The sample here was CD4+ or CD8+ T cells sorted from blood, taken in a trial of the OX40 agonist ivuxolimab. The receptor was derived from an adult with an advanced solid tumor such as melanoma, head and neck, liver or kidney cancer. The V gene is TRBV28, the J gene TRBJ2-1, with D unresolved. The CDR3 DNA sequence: TGTGCCAGCAGTTTATGGTCCGGACGGAAATACAATGAGCAGTTCTTC. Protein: CASSLWSGRKYNEQFF.